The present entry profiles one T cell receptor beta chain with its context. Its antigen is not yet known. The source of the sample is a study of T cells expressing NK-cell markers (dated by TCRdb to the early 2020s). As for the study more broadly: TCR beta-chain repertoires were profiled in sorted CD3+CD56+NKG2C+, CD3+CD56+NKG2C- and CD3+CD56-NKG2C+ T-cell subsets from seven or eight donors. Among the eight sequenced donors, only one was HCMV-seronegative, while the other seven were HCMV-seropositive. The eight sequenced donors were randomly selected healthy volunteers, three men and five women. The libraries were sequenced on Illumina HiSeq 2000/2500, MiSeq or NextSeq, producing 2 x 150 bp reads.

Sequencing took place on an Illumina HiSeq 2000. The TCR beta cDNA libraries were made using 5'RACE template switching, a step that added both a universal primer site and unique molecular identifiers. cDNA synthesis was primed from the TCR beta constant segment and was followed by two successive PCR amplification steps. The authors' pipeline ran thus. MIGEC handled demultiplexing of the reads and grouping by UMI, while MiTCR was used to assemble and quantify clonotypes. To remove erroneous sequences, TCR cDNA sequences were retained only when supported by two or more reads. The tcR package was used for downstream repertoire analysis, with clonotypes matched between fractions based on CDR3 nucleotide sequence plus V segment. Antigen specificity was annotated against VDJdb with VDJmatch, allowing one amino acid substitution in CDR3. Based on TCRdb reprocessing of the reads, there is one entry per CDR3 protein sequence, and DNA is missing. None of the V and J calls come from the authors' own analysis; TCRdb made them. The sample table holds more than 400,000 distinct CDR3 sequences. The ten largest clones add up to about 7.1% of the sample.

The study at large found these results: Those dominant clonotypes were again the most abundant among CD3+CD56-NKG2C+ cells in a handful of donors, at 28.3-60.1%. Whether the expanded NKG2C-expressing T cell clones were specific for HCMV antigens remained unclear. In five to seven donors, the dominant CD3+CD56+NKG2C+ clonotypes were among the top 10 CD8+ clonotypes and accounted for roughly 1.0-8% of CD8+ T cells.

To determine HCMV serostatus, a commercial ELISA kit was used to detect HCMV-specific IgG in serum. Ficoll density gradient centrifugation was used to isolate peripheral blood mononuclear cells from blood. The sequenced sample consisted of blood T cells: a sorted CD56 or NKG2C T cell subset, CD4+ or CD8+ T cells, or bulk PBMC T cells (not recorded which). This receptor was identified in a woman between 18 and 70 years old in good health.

The CDR3 corresponds to CASSFSGATGELFF. Recombination linked TRBV5-1 to TRBJ2-2; TCRdb selects TRBD1, and the lack of DNA leaves this call unchecked. The CDR3 goes from the cysteine to the phenylalanine over 14 residues. DNA for this receptor is not on file. CDR1 and CDR2 were assigned from the germline V gene as SGHRS and YFSETQ.